A single sample gave rise to the 26 T cell receptor beta chains below, sequenced in a study of lymphopenia after photon versus proton radiotherapy. The table came from immunoSEQ multiplex PCR; TCRdb's copy has only in-frame clones and leaves some out. The table has tens of thousands of clones, about four fifths seen once. Sequenced here: peripheral blood, sampled from a patient treated with proton-based radiotherapy. These receptors came from a man aged 55 to 70 with pancreatic cancer.

The table lists this clone with a few counts. The rearrangement links TRBV9 to TRBJ1-2; D might be TRBD1 (5 bases). Trimming left V 3 bases short and J 2 bases short, with 14 bases between. The germline gives CDR1 SGDLS, CDR2 YYNGEE. The CDR3 length is 15 residues. The CDR3 is CASSALQGRNYGYTF. CDR3 sequence (DNA): TGTGCCAGCAGCGCCCTCCAGGGCAGAAACTATGGCTACACCTTC.

The CDR3 reads CASSQDRRPSGRTDTQYF. CDR3 nucleotides: TGCGCCAGCAGCCAAGATAGGAGGCCTAGCGGGCGCACAGATACGCAGTATTTT. The rearrangement joins TRBV4-3 to TRBJ2-3, with 8 bases that match TRBD2. CDR3 size: 18 residues. V shed 0 bases and J 1 base; nucleotides not matched to a gene: 9. Per the germline V gene, CDR1 is LGHNA and CDR2 is YSLEER.

The chain uses TRBV10-3 and TRBJ2-2; 15 bases map to TRBD2. After removal of 3 bases from V and 6 bases from J, the junction contained 2 bases not matched to a gene. Looked up from germline, CDR1 is ENHRY and CDR2 is SYGVKD. There are 16 residues in the CDR3. DNA of the CDR3: TGTGCCATCAGTGAAGGGACTAGCGGGAGGTCCGGGGAGCTGTTTTTT. Protein sequence: CAISEGTSGRSGELFF.

The V and J genes are TRBV11-3 and TRBJ2-1, with 8 bases that match TRBD2. The length of the CDR3 is 15 residues. Per the germline V gene, CDR1 is SGHNT and CDR2 is YENEEA. V was clipped by 4 bases and J by 0 bases; unmatched bases: 2. The CDR3 loop reads CASSSAGDSYNEQFF. CDR3 in DNA: TGTGCCAGCAGCTCAGCGGGAGACTCCTACAATGAGCAGTTCTTC.

This clone was observed once. The chain combines TRBV18 with TRBJ1-4; a weak D match, TRBD1 (5 bases). The CDR3 extends over 17 amino acids. Germline V lookup: CDR1 KGHSH, CDR2 LQKENI. Trimming stripped 1 base from V and 2 bases from J, with 14 bases between. CDR3 sequence reads: CASSPLGLGATNEKLFF. DNA of the CDR3: TGTGCCAGCTCACCACTCGGGCTTGGGGCGACTAATGAAAAACTGTTTTTT.

The chain links TRBV6-5 to TRBJ1-3; unclear D gene. The germline V gene has CDR1 MNHEY and CDR2 SVGAGI. Trimming removed 0 bases at V and 0 bases at J, with 9 bases between. The CDR3 extends over 16 amino acids. CDR3 bases: TGTGCCAGCAGTTACTCCCCCGCGGTCTCTGGAAACACCATATATTTT. Translated, it gives CASSYSPAVSGNTIYF.

V gene TRBV27 combines with J gene TRBJ2-1; D is uncertain. The CDR3 extends over 15 amino acids. Per germline, CDR1 MNHEY and CDR2 SMNVEV (reference sequence). The V and J ends lost 3 bases and 5 bases respectively, with 14 bases between them. The CDR3, as DNA: TGTGCCAGCAGTTTGACGGCAGCTTCTCACAATGAGCAGTTCTTC. Translated, it gives CASSLTAASHNEQFF.

The rearrangement uses TRBV27 and TRBJ2-7, with a possible D match to TRBD1 (5 bases). V lost 4 bases to trimming and J lost 1 base, with 20 bases between them. Germline-derived CDR1 and CDR2 are MNHEY and SMNVEV (reference sequence). CDR3 length: 17 residues. The CDR3 here is CASSSSPRVQVSYEQYF. The CDR3 coding sequence is TGTGCCAGCAGTTCCTCCCCCAGGGTACAGGTTTCCTACGAGCAGTACTTC.

J is TRBJ1-1 and V is TRBV6-1, with D uncertain. Trimming removed 4 bases from V and 1 base from J, with 10 bases in between. There are 14 residues in the CDR3. In germline, CDR1 is MNHNS, CDR2 SASEGT. The CDR3 spells CASSATQENTEAFF. In DNA form, the CDR3 reads TGTGCCAGCAGTGCGACCCAAGAGAACACTGAAGCTTTCTTT.

This clone was seen only once. The V and J genes are TRBV5-8 and TRBJ1-4; 7 nucleotides agree with TRBD1. V was pared by 4 bases and J by 2 bases, with 5 bases of the junction left unmatched. The length of the CDR3 is 15 residues. Germline V gene lookup returns CDR1 SGHTS and CDR2 YDEGEE. CDR3 protein: CASSRQGRTNEKLFF. The CDR3 nucleotides are TGTGCCAGCAGCCGACAGGGACGGACTAATGAAAAACTGTTTTTT.

The chain recombines TRBV7-2 with TRBJ2-7; D not certain. The CDR3 loop spans 12 amino acids. The V end lost 0 bases, the J end lost 7 bases, and 7 bases lay between the germline ends. The germline V gene has CDR1 SGHTA and CDR2 FQGNSA. The CDR3 here is CASSLAHKEQYF. CDR3 in DNA: TGTGCCAGCAGCTTAGCGCACAAGGAGCAGTACTTC.

The genes are TRBV29-1 and TRBJ2-7; TRBD1 agrees at 7 bases. This CDR3 is built from 13 residues. Germline assignment: CDR1 SQVTM and CDR2 ANQGSEA. Trimming cost V 4 bases and J 6 bases; bases outside gene matches: 9. Written as DNA, the CDR3 is TGCAGCGTTGGACAGGGCCCTAAAGGCGAGCAGTACTTC. Encoded protein: CSVGQGPKGEQYF.

V gene TRBV23-1 combines with J gene TRBJ2-7; weak D call: TRBD2 (6 bases). TRBV23-1 carries the ORF label, with uncertain function. This CDR3 has 11 amino acids. As DNA, the CDR3 is TGCGCACGGCGGGGCTACTACGAGCAGTACTTC. Encoded protein: CARRGYYEQYF.

The V and J genes are TRBV28 and TRBJ1-3; a possible D gene is TRBD1 (5 bases). CDR1 and CDR2 (germline): MDHEN, SYDVKM. Between the trimmed V and J ends, which lost 2 bases and 0 bases, there was a span of 11 bases. The CDR3 spans 16 residues. As DNA, the CDR3 is TGTGCCAGCAGTTTACCGGGACGGAACTCTGGAAACACCATATATTTT. It is translated as CASSLPGRNSGNTIYF.

The chain couples TRBV5-1 to TRBJ2-5; D may be TRBD2 (5 bases). V lost 2 bases, J lost 4 bases, and 9 bases lay in between. The CDR3 contains 13 residues. CDR1 SGHRS and CDR2 YFSETQ come from the germline V gene. The CDR3 is CASSLRGSETQYF. The CDR3 nucleotides read TGCGCCAGCAGCTTACGGGGTTCAGAGACCCAGTACTTC.

The gene calls are TRBV5-6 and TRBJ2-7; maybe TRBD2 (5 bases). Trimming cost V 5 bases and J 0 bases, with 12 bases left between them. This CDR3 has 14 residues. Germline V gene data show CDR1 as SGHDT and CDR2 as YYEEEE. The CDR3 nucleotides read TGTGCCAGCAGGTCACTAGGAGGCTCCTACGAGCAGTACTTC. Translation gives CASRSLGGSYEQYF.

The chain combines TRBV7-2 with TRBJ2-4, with unresolved D. The V gene's germline CDR1 is SGHTA and CDR2 FQGNSA. There are 15 residues in the CDR3. V lost 1 base to trimming and J lost 3 bases, with 10 bases between them. The CDR3 reads CASSLVGIVKNIQYF. Written as DNA, the CDR3 is TGTGCCAGCAGCTTAGTGGGTATTGTCAAAAACATTCAGTACTTC.

The chain has TRBV19 and TRBJ1-4; 11 nucleotides align to TRBD1. CDR1 is LNHDA and CDR2 is SQIVND in the germline V gene (reference sequence). Trimming removed 3 bases from V and 5 bases from J; junction bases left unmatched: 5. The CDR3 covers 16 residues. In nucleotides, the CDR3 is TGTGCCAGTAGTATCCACGGGACAGGGGGAAATGAAAAACTGTTTTTT. This gives the protein CASSIHGTGGNEKLFF.

V gene TRBV4-3 combines with J gene TRBJ2-1, with D maybe TRBD2 (6 bases). The length of the CDR3 is 17 residues. Looked up from germline, CDR1 is LGHNA and CDR2 is YSLEER. V was shortened by 3 bases and J by 8 bases, with 23 bases between the two germline ends. CDR3 nucleotides: TGCGCCAGCAGCCAGGCCCCTGGCGGGGTGGGTTCCGATGAGCAGTTCTTC. Translation: CASSQAPGGVGSDEQFF.

The chain is built from TRBV19 and TRBJ2-7, with 9 bases matching TRBD1. This CDR3 is 14 amino acids long. Germline-derived CDR1 and CDR2 are LNHDA and SQIVND (reference sequence). The ends lost 5 bases at V and 6 bases at J; junction bases unmatched: 8. The CDR3 loop reads CASSLQGAPGEQYF. The CDR3 bases are TGTGCCAGTAGTTTACAGGGGGCCCCGGGCGAGCAGTACTTC. Full variable domain (rest looked up from reference TRBV19 and TRBJ2-7): DGGITQSPKYLFRKEGQNVTLSCEQNLNHDAMYWYRQDPGQGLRLIYYSQIVNDFQKGDIAEGYSVSREKKESFPLTVTSAQKNPTAFYLCASSLQGAPGEQYFGPGTRLTVT.

Turning to this clone: The junction and the germline gene differ at one end; a read error may be behind it. The chain is built from TRBV7-7 and TRBJ2-1; tentative D call: TRBD2 (6 bases). The germline gives CDR1 SSHAT, CDR2 FNYEAQ (reference sequence). The CDR3 covers 17 residues. The CDR3 sequence: CASSSGAGRSSYNEQFF. In DNA form, the CDR3 reads TGTGCTAGCAGCTCCGGGGCGGGGAGGAGCTCCTACAATGAGCAGTTCTTC. Together with reference TRBV7-7 and TRBJ2-1, the CDR3 gives the full variable domain: GAGVSQSPRYKVTKRGQDVTLRCDPISSHATLYWYQQALGQGPEFLTYFNYEAQPDKSGLPSDRFSAERPEGSISTLTIQRTEQRDSAMYRCASSSGAGRSSYNEQFFGPGTRLTVL.

This clone was counted a few times. V usage is TRBV20-1 and J usage is TRBJ1-1, with no clear D. The CDR3 spans 10 residues. Germline V gene sequence: CDR1 DFQATT, CDR2 SNEGSKA (reference sequence). The V and J ends lost 4 bases and 8 bases respectively, with 8 bases between them. CDR3 sequence (DNA): TGCAGTGCTAAAAGGTCGGAAGCTTTCTTT. This encodes CSAKRSEAFF.

This sequence joins TRBV28 and TRBJ1-1; no clear D. The CDR3 spans 14 residues. V was shortened by 5 bases and J by 8 bases, with 18 bases between the two germline ends. Per the germline V gene, CDR1 is MDHEN and CDR2 is SYDVKM. In DNA form, the CDR3 reads TGTGCCAGCAGTCCACAAAAATCTTTGGAAGAAGCTTTCTTT. This gives the protein CASSPQKSLEEAFF.

This clone was picked up one time. The rearrangement uses TRBV28 and TRBJ1-1; D gene unclear. The germline CDR1 and CDR2 sequences are MDHEN and SYDVKM. This CDR3 is built from 10 residues. The ends were cut back, 6 bases at V and 11 bases at J, with 10 bases in the middle. The CDR3 reads CASSGRVAFF. The CDR3 nucleotides are TGTGCCAGCAGCGGGAGGGTGGCTTTCTTT.

This clone was recorded once. This chain uses TRBV11-2 with TRBJ2-7; possibly TRBD1 for D (6 bases). CDR3 length equals 15 residues. Germline V gene sequence: CDR1 SGHAT, CDR2 FQNNGV. V lost 1 base to trimming and J lost 7 bases, with 17 bases between them. CDR3 DNA sequence: TGTGCCAGCAGCTTAGTGAGGGGACAAGCCCTGGAGCAGTACTTC. This translates into CASSLVRGQALEQYF.

The rearrangement uses TRBV7-8 and TRBJ1-1, with no clear D. The germline gives CDR1 SGHVS, CDR2 FQNEAQ. The CDR3 covers 11 residues. Trimming left V 6 bases short and J 1 base short, with 3 bases between. CDR3 protein: CASRQNTEAFF. CDR3 sequence (DNA): TGTGCCAGCAGACAGAACACTGAAGCTTTCTTT.